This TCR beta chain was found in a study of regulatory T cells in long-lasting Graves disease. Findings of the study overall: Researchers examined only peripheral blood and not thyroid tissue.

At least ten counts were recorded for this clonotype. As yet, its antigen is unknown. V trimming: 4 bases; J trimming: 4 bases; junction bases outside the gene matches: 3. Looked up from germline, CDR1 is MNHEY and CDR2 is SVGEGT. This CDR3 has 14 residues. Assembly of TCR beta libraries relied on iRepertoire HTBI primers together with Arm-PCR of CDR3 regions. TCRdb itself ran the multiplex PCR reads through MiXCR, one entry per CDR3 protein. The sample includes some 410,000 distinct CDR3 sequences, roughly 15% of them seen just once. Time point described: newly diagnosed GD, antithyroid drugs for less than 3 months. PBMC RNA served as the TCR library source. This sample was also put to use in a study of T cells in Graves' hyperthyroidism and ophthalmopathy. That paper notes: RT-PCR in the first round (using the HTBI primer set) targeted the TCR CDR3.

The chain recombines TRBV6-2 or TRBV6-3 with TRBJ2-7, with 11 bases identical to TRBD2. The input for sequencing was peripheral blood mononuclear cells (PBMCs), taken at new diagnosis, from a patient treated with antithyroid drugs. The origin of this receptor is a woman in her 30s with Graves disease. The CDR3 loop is CASSSTSGSYEQYF. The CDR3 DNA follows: TGTGCCAGCAGTTCCACTAGCGGGAGTTACGAGCAGTACTTC.